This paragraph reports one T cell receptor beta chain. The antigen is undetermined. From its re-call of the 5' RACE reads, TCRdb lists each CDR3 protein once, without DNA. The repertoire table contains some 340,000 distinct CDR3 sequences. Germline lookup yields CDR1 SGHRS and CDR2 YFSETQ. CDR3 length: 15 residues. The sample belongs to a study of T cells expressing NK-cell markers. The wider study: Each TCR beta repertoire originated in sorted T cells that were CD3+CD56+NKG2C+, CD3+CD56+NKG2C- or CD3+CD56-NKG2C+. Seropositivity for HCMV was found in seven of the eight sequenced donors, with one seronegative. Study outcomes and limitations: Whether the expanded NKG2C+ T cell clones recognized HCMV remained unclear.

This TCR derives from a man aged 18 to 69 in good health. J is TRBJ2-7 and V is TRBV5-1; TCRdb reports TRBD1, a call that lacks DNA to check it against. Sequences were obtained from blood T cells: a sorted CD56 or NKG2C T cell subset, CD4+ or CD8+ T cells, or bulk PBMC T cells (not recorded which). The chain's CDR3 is CASSLGGGTLYEQYF. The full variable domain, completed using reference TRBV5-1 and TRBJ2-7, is KAGVTQTPRYLIKTRGQQVTLSCSPISGHRSVSWYQQTPGQGLQFLFEYFSETQRNKGNFPGRFSGRQFSNSRSEMNVSTLELGDSALYLCASSLGGGTLYEQYFGPGTRLTVT.